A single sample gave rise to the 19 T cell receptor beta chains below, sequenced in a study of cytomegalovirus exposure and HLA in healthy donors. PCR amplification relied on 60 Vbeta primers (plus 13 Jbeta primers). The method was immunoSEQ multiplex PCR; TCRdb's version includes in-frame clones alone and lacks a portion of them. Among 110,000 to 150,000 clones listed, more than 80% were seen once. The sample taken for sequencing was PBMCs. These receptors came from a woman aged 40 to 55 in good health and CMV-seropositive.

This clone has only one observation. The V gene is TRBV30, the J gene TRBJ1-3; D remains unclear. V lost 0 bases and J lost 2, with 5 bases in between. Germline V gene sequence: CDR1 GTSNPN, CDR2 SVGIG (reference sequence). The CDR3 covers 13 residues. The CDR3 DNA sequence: TGTGCCTGGAGTGTCGGTACTGGAAACACCATATATTTT. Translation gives CAWSVGTGNTIYF.

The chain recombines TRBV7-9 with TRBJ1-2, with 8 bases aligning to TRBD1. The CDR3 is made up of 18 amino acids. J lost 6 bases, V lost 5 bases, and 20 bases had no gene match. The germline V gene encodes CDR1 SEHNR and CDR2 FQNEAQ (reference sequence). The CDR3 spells CASSTPDAAGGAWDGYTF. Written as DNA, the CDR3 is TGTGCCAGCAGCACCCCTGACGCGGCAGGGGGCGCCTGGGATGGCTACACCTTC. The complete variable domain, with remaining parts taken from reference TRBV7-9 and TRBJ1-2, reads DTGVSQNPRHKITKRGQNVTFRCDPISEHNRLYWYRQTLGQGPEFLTYFQNEAQLEKSRLLSDRFSAERPKGSFSTLEIQRTEQGDSAMYLCASSTPDAAGGAWDGYTFGSGTRLTVV.

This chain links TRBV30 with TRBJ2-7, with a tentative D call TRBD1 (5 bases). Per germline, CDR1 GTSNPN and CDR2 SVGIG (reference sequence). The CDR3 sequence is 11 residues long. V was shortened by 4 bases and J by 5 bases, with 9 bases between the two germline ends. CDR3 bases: TGTGCCTGGACAGGGTCAAACGAGCAGTACTTC. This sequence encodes CAWTGSNEQYF.

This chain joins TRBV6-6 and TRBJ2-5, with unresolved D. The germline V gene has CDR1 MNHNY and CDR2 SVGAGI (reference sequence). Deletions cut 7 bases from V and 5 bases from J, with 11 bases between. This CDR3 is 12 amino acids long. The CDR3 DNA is TGTGCCAGCACCCGGCCCGGGGAGACCCAGTACTTC. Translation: CASTRPGETQYF.

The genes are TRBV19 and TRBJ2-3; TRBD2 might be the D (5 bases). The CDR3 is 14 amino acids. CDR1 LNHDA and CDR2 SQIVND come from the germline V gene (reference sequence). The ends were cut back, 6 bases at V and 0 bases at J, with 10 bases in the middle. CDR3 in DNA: TGTGCCAGTAGGACTAAGGCTAGCACAGATACGCAGTATTTT. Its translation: CASRTKASTDTQYF.

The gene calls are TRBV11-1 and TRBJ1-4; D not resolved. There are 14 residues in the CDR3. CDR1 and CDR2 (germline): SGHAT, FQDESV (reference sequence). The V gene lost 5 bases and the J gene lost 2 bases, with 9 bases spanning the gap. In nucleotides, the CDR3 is TGTGCCAGCAGCCGACCCGGGACTAATGAAAAACTGTTTTTT. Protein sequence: CASSRPGTNEKLFF.

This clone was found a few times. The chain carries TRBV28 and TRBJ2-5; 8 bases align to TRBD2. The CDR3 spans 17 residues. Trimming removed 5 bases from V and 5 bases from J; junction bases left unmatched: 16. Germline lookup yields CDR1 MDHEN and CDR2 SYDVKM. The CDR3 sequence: CASSPQVQRGRGETQYF. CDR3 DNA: TGTGCCAGCAGTCCCCAGGTGCAGCGGGGGCGGGGGGAGACCCAGTACTTC.

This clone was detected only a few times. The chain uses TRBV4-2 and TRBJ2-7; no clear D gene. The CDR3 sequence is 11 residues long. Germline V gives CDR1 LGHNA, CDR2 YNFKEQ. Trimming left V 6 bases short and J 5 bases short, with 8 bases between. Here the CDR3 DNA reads TGTGCCAGCAGTCCTTATAACGAGCAGTACTTC. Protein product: CASSPYNEQYF.

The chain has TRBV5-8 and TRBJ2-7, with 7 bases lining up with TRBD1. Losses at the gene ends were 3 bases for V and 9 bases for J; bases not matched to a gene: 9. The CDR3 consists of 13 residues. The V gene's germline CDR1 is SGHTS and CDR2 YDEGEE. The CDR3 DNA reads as TGTGCCAGCAGCTCGATAGGTCGGGACAGGCAGTACTTC. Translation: CASSSIGRDRQYF.

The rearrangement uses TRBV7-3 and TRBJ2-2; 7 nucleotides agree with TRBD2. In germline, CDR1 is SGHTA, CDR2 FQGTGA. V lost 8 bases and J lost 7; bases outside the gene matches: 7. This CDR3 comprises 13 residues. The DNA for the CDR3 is TGTGCCAGCGCAAGCGGGGCGAACGGGGAGCTGTTTTTT. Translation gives CASASGANGELFF. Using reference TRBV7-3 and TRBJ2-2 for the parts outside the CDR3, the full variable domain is GAGVSQTPSNKVTEKGKYVELRCDPISGHTALYWYRQSLGQGPEFLIYFQGTGAADDSGLPNDRFFAVRPEGSVSTLKIQRTERGDSAVYLCASASGANGELFFGEGSRLTVL.

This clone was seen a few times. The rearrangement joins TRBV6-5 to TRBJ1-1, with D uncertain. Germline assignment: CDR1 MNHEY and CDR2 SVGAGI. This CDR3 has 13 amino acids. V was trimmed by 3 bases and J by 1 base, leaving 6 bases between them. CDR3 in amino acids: CASSYLANTEAFF. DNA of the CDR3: TGTGCCAGCAGTTATCTGGCGAACACTGAAGCTTTCTTT.

This chain's CDR3 is CARQNMNTEAFF. The CDR3 region has the DNA TGTGCCAGACAGAACATGAACACTGAAGCTTTCTTT. This rearrangement joins TRBV7-6 to TRBJ1-1, with D unclear. V was pared by 9 bases and J by 0 bases, with 8 bases between. From germline, CDR1 is SGHVS and CDR2 FNYEAQ. The CDR3 consists of 12 residues.

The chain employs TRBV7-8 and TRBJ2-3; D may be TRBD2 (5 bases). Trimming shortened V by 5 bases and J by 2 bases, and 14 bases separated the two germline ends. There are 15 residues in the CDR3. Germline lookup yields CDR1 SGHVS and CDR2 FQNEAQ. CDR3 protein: CASSQRTGDTDTQYF. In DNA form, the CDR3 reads TGTGCCAGCAGCCAACGGACTGGGGACACAGATACGCAGTATTTT.

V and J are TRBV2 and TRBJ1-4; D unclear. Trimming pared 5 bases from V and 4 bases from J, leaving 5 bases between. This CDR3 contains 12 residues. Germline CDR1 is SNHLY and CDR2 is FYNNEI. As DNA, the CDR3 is TGTGCCAGCAGTCCCCATAATGAAAAACTGTTTTTT. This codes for CASSPHNEKLFF.

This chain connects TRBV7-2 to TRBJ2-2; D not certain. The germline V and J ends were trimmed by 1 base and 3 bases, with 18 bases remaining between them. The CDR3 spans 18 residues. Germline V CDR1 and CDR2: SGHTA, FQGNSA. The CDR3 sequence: CASSLDLRSLVDTGELFF. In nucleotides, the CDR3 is TGTGCCAGCAGCTTAGATCTCCGTTCCCTAGTGGACACCGGGGAGCTGTTTTTT.

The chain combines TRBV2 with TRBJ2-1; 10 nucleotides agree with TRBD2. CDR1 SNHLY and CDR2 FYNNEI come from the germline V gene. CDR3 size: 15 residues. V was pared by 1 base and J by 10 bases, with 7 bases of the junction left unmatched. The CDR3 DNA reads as TGTGCCAGCAGTGAAGTTCTAGCGGGAGTGGGGGAGCAGTTCTTC. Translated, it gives CASSEVLAGVGEQFF.

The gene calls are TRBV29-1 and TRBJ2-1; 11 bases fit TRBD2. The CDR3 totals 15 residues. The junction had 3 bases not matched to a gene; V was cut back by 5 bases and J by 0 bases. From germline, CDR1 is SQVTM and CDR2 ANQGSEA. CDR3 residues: CSVIGTSGSYNEQFF. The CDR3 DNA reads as TGCAGCGTTATCGGGACTAGCGGCTCCTACAATGAGCAGTTCTTC.

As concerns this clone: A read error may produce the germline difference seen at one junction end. CDR3 nucleotides: TGTGCCAGCACTGAAAGGGTACTAGCGGGATACACAGATACGCAGTATTTT. Encoded protein: CASTERVLAGYTDTQYF. This chain connects TRBV2 to TRBJ2-3, with TRBD2 matching over 10 bases. The germline V gene encodes CDR1 SNHLY and CDR2 FYNNEI. CDR3 length: 17 residues.

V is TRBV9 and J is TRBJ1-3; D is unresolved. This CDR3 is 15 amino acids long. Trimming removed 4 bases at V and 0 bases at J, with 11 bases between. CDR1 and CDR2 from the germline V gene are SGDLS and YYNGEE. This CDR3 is CASSPREVSGNTIYF. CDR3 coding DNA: TGTGCCAGCAGCCCCCGGGAGGTCTCTGGAAACACCATATATTTT.